The sequence of this T cell receptor (beta chain) was determined in a study of CD8+CD57+ T cells in acquired aplastic anemia. About the study: An average of roughly 3 ug of DNA was obtained from sorted CD4+ and CD8+ cells. Healthy donor CD4+ cell samples had a mean of around 9.9 million reads. Study-wide results and caveats: Overlapping CD8+ CDR3 repertoires of patients and controls contained roughly 27 shared sequences.

V dropped 7 bases and J dropped 2 bases, with 12 bases sitting between them. This CDR3 region has 13 residues. From germline, CDR1 is SNHLY and CDR2 FYNNEI. Genomic DNA constituted the template upon which TCR beta VDJ and CDR3 profiling was performed. TCRdb reprocessed the reads via MiXCR and lists one record per CDR3 protein. Altogether about 420,000 distinct CDR3 sequences are present, under 80% being singletons, with the ten largest covering 3% to 4.5%. A note on this clonotype: The antigen is not known.

The J gene is TRBJ2-7, the V gene TRBV2; the D call may be TRBD1 or TRBD2 (5 bases each). Sequences were obtained from sorted CD4+, CD8+, or CD8+CD57+ T cells (not recorded which) from PBMCs. The TCR sequence derives from a human donor in good health, serving as a control. The CDR3 is CASNRDQTYEQYF. CDR3 nucleotides: TGTGCCAGCAACCGGGACCAGACCTACGAGCAGTACTTC. Supplemented by reference TRBV2 and TRBJ2-7, the full variable domain reads EPEVTQTPSHQVTQMGQEVILRCVPISNHLYFYWYRQILGQKVEFLVSFYNNEISEKSEIFDDQFSVERPDGSNFTLKIRSTKLEDSAMYFCASNRDQTYEQYFGPGTRLTVT.